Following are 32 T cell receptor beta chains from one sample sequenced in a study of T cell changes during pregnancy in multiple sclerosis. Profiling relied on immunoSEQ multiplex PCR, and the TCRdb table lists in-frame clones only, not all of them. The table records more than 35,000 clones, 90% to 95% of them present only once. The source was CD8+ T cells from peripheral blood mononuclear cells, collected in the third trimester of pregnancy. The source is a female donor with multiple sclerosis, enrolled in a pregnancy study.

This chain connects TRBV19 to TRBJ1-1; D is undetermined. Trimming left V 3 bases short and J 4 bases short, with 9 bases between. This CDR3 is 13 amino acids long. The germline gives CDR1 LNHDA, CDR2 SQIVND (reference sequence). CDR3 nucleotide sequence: TGTGCCAGTAGTATGGGAGAGGGCACTGAAGCTTTCTTT. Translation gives CASSMGEGTEAFF.

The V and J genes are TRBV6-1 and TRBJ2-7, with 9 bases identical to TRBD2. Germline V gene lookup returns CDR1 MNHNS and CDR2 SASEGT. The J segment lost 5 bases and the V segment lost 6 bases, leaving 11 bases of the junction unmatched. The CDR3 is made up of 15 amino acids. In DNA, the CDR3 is TGTGCCAGCAGGGCGGCCAGCGGGGGGATCGACGAGCAGTACTTC. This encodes CASRAASGGIDEQYF.

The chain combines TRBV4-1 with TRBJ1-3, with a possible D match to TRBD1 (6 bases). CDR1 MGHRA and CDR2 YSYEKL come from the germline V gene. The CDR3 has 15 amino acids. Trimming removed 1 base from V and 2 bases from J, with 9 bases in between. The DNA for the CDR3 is TGCGCCAGCAGCCAAGGCGCAGGGGCTGGAAACACCATATATTTT. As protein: CASSQGAGAGNTIYF.

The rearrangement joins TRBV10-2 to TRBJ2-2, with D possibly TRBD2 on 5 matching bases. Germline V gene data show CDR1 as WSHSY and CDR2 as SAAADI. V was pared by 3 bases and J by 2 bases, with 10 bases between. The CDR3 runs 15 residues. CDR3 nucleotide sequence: TGCGCCAGCAGTGACCCGACGGGAAACACCGGGGAGCTGTTTTTT. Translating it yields CASSDPTGNTGELFF.

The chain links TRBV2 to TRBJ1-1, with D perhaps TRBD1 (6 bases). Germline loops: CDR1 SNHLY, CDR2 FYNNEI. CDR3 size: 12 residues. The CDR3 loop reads CAFPRGGIEAFF. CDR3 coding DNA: TGTGCTTTCCCGCGGGGGGGCATTGAAGCTTTCTTT.

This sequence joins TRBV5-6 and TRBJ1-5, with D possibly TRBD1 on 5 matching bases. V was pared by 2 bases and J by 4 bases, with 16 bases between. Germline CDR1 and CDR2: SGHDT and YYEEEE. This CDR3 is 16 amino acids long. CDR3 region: CASSLGYGGTNQPQHF. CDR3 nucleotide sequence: TGTGCCAGCAGCTTAGGGTATGGAGGGACTAATCAGCCCCAGCATTTT.

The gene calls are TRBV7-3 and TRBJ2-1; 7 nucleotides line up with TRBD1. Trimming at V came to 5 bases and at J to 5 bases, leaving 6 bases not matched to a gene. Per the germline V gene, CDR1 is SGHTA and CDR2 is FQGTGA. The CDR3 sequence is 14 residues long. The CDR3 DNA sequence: TGTGCCAGCAGCCAGGGACAGATGAACAATGAGCAGTTCTTC. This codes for CASSQGQMNNEQFF.

This CDR3 is CASSFDRTYNEQFF. The DNA for the CDR3 is TGTGCCAGCAGTTTTGACAGAACCTACAATGAGCAGTTCTTC. This chain uses TRBV6-6 with TRBJ2-1, with D possibly matching TRBD1 (5 bases). There are 14 residues in the CDR3. The V and J ends lost 4 bases and 2 bases respectively, with 9 bases between them. CDR1 is MNHNY, CDR2 SVGAGI, per germline (reference sequence).

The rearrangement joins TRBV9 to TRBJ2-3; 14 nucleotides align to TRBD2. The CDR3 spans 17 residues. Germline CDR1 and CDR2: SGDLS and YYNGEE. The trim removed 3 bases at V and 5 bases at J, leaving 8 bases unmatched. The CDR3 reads CASSARLAGGRGDTQYF. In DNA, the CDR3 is TGTGCCAGCAGCGCACGACTAGCGGGGGGGCGTGGAGATACGCAGTATTTT.

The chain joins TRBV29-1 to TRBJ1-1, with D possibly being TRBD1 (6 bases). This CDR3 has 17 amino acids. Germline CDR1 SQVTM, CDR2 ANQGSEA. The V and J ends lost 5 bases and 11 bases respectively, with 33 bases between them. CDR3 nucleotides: TGCAGCGTTCGAATAGCTAGCCTGTCCACAGGGAATTTTGGTGCTTTCTTT. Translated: CSVRIASLSTGNFGAFF.

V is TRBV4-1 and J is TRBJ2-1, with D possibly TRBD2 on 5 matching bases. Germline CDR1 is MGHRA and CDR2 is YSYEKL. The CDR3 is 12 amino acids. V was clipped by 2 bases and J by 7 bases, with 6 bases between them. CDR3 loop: CASSQTRNEQFF. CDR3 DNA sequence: TGCGCCAGCAGCCAAACTAGGAATGAGCAGTTCTTC.

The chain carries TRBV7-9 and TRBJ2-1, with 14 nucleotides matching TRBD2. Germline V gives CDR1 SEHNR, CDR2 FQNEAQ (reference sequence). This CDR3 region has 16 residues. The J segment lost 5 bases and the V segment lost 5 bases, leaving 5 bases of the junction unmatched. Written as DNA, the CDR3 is TGTGCCAGCAGCCAAGGGACTAGCGGGGGACACAATGAGCAGTTCTTC. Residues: CASSQGTSGGHNEQFF.

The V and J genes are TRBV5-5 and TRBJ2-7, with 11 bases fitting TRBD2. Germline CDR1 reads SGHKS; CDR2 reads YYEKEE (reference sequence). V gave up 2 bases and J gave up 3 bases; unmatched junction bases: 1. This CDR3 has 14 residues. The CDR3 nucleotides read TGTGCCAGCAGCTTACTAGCGGGGGTCTACGAGCAGTACTTC. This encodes CASSLLAGVYEQYF.

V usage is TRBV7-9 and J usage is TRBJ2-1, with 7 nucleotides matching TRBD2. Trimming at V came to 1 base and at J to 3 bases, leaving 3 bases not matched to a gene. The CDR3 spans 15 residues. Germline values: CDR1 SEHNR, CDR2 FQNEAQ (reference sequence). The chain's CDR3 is CASSLGPGGYNEQFF. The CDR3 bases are TGTGCCAGCAGCTTAGGACCGGGGGGCTACAATGAGCAGTTCTTC. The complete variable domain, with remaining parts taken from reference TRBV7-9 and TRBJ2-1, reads DTGVSQNPRHKITKRGQNVTFRCDPISEHNRLYWYRQTLGQGPEFLTYFQNEAQLEKSRLLSDRFSAERPKGSFSTLEIQRTEQGDSAMYLCASSLGPGGYNEQFFGPGTRLTVL.

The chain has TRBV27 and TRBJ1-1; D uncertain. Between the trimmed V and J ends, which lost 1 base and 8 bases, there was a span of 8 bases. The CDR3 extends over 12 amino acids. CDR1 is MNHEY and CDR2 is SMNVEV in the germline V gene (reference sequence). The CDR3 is CASSLLGREAFF. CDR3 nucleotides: TGTGCCAGCAGTTTATTAGGGAGAGAAGCTTTCTTT.

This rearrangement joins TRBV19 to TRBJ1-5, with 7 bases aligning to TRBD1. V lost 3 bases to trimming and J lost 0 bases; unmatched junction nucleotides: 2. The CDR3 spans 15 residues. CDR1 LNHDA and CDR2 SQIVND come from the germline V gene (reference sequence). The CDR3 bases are TGTGCCAGTAGTATCGGACAGGATAGCAATCAGCCCCAGCATTTT. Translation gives CASSIGQDSNQPQHF.

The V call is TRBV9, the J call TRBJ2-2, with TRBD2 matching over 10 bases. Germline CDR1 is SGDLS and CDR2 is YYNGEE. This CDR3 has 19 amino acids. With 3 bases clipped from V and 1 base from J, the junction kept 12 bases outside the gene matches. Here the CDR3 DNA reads TGTGCCAGCAGCGATAACCTAGCGGGGGCCGTACGGAACACCGGGGAGCTGTTTTTT. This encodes CASSDNLAGAVRNTGELFF.

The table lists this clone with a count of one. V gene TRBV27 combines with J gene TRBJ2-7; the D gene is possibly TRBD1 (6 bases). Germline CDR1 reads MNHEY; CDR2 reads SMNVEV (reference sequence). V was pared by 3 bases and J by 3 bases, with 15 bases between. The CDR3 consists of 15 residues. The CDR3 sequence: CASSFGTPNSYEQYF. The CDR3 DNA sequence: TGTGCCAGCAGTTTCGGGACACCGAATAGCTACGAGCAGTACTTC.

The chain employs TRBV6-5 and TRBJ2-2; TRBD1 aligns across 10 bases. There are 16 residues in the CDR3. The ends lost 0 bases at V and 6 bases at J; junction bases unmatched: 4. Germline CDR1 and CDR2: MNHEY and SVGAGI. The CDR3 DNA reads TGTGCCAGCAGTTACTCCTCCGGGACAGGGGCCGGGGAGCTGTTTTTT. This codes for CASSYSSGTGAGELFF.

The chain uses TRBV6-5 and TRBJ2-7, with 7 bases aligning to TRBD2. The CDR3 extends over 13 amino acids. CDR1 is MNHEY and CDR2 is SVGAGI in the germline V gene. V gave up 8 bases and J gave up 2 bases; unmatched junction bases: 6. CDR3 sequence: CASSNGGTYEQYF. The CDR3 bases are TGTGCCAGCTCGAACGGGGGGACCTACGAGCAGTACTTC.

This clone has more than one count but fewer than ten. CDR3: CASSRMRDIIRGTEAFF. The CDR3 DNA sequence: TGTGCCAGCAGCCGCATGAGGGACATCATCCGGGGTACTGAAGCTTTCTTT. The chain couples TRBV16 to TRBJ1-1, with D perhaps matching TRBD1 (6 bases). Trimming pared 4 bases from V and 5 bases from J, leaving 23 bases between. Germline CDR1 is KGHSY and CDR2 is FQNENV. The CDR3 is made up of 17 amino acids.

The CDR3 loop reads CASRQSTSGEQFF. In DNA form, the CDR3 reads TGTGCCAGCAGACAATCAACTAGCGGTGAGCAGTTCTTC. The rearrangement uses TRBV7-3 and TRBJ2-1; TRBD2 aligns across 8 bases. CDR3 length: 13 residues. With V trimmed by 6 bases and J by 9 bases, 7 bases remained unmatched. Per germline, CDR1 SGHTA and CDR2 FQGTGA.

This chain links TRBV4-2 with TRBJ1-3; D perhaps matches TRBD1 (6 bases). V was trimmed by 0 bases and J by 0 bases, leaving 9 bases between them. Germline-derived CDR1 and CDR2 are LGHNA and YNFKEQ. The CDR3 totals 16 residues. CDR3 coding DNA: TGTGCCAGCAGCCAAGAACAGGGAAACTCTGGAAACACCATATATTTT. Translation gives CASSQEQGNSGNTIYF.

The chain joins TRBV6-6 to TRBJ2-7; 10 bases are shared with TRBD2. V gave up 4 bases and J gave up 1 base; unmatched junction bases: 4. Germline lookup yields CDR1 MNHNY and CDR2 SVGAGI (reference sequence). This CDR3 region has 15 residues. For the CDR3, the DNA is TGTGCCAGCAGTTCTTTACTAGCGGGGTCCTACGAGCAGTACTTC. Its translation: CASSSLLAGSYEQYF.

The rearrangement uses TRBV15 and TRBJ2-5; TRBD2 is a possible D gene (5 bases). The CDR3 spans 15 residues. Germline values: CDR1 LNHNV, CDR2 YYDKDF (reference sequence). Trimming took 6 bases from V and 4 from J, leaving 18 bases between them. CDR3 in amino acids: CATRPEGEALETQYF. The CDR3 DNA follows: TGTGCCACCAGGCCCGAGGGAGAGGCTCTAGAGACCCAGTACTTC.

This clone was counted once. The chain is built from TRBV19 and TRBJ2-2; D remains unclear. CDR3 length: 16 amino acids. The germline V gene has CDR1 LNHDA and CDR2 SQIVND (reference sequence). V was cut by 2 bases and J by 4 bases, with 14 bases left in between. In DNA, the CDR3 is TGTGCCAGTAGTATATTATCTGGATTAGCCACCGGGGAGCTGTTTTTT. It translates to CASSILSGLATGELFF.

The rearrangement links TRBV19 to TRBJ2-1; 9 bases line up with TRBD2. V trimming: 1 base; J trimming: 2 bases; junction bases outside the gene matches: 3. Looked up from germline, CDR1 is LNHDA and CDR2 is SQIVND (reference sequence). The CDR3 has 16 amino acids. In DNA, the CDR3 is TGTGCCAGTAGTATAGGTGCGGGGGGGGCCTACAATGAGCAGTTCTTC. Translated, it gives CASSIGAGGAYNEQFF.

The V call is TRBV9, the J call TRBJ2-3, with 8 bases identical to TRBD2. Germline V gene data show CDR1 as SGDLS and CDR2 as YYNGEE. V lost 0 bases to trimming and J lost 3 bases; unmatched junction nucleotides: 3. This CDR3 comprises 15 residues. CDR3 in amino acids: CASSVASGGTDTQYF. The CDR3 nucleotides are TGTGCCAGCAGCGTAGCTTCGGGAGGGACAGATACGCAGTATTTT. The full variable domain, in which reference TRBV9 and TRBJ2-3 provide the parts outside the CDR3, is DSGVTQTPKHLITATGQRVTLRCSPRSGDLSVYWYQQSLDQGLQFLIQYYNGEERAKGNILERFSAQQFPDLHSELNLSSLELGDSALYFCASSVASGGTDTQYFGPGTRLTVL.

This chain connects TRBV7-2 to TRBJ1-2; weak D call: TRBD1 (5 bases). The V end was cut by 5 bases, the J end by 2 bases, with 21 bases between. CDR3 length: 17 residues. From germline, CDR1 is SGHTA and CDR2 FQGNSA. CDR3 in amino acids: CASSHSSAGTDNYGYTF. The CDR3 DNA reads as TGTGCCAGCAGCCATAGCTCCGCGGGGACGGACAACTATGGCTACACCTTC.

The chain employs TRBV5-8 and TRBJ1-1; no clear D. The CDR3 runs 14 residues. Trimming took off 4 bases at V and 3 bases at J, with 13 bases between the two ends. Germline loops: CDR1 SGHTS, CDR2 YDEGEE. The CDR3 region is CASSLPPGYTEAFF. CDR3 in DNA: TGTGCCAGCAGCCTCCCTCCAGGTTACACTGAAGCTTTCTTT.

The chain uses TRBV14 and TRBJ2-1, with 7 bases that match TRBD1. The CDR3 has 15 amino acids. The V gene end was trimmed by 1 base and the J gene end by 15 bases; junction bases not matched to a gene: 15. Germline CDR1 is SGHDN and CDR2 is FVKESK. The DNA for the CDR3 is TGTGCCAGCAGCCAAGCTCTCCTATGGGACAGAAGGATGTTCTTC. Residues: CASSQALLWDRRMFF.

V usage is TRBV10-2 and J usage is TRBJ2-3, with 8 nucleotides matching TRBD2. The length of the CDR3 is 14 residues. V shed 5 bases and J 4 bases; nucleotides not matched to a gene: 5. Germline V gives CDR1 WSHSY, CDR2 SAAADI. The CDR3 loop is CASSFSGGPDTQYF. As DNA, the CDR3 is TGCGCCAGCAGTTTTTCGGGGGGGCCAGATACGCAGTATTTT.